This T cell receptor (beta chain) was recorded in a study of shared clonotypes between healthy human individuals. General observations from the study: About 5% of naive CD4 clonotypes were shared across four donors. Generally, estimated richness proved larger in naive subsets than it did in memory subsets.

Points on this clone: Its cognate antigen is unknown.

V lost 5 bases to trimming and J lost 3 bases, with 16 bases between them. Germline values: CDR1 LNHDA, CDR2 SQIVND (reference sequence). The CDR3 loop spans 15 amino acids. The naive CD8 subset, CD45RO-negative cells positively selected for CCR7, excluded terminally differentiated effector memory CD45RA+ cells. Donors comprised only Caucasian adults living in Nashville, Tennessee. At the deep level, the assay was run. The method was immunoSEQ multiplex PCR; TCRdb's version includes in-frame clones alone and lacks a portion of them. The data hold about 590,000 clones, with about 95% observed a single time.

The TCR comes from a woman in her twenties or thirties in good health. Sequenced sample: naive CD8+ T cells sorted from blood. The V gene is TRBV19, the J gene TRBJ1-1; perhaps TRBD1 as D (5 bases). Written as DNA, the CDR3 is TGTGCCAGTAGTCAACCCCGGGACGGCCACACTGAAGCTTTCTTT. Translation: CASSQPRDGHTEAFF.